Below, 5 T cell receptor beta chains from the same sample are listed, as sequenced in a study of T-cell reconstitution after alpha-beta-depleted transplantation in children. Unique molecular identifiers were used to barcode this TCRbeta library. TCRdb re-called the PCR reads with MiXCR, one entry per CDR3 protein. The sample shows 100,000 to 120,000 distinct CDR3 sequences, around a tenth of them seen only once. Sequenced material: PBMCs from the stem cell graft donor, taken from the stem cell graft. These receptors came from a human donor who donated a stem cell graft to a child with acute lymphoblastic leukemia.

Points on this clonotype: A read error is possible here, since a much larger clone lies one base away. The chain is built from TRBV6-2 or TRBV6-3 and TRBJ2-1; D might be TRBD1 (5 bases). The V and J ends lost 6 bases and 12 bases respectively, with 15 bases between them. Germline CDR1 reads MNHEY; CDR2 reads SVGEGT. The CDR3 runs to 12 residues. The CDR3 coding sequence is TGTGCCAGCAGGCGGACATATAGTGGGCAGTTCTTC. It is translated as CASRRTYSGQFF.

This clonotype was recorded many times. The chain carries TRBV6-6 and TRBJ2-7, with TRBD1 matching 8 bases. Germline lookup yields CDR1 MNHNY and CDR2 SVGAGI (reference sequence). V dropped 8 bases and J dropped 12; count of bases not matched to a gene: 6. CDR3 length: 10 amino acids. The CDR3 loop reads CASYTGGWYF. The CDR3 DNA is TGTGCCAGCTATACAGGGGGTTGGTACTTC.

This clonotype was seen more than once but under ten times. The rearrangement uses TRBV5-4 and TRBJ2-7; D gene uncertain. From germline, CDR1 is SGHNT and CDR2 YYREEE (reference sequence). The V end lost 2 bases, the J end lost 0 bases, and 9 bases lay between the germline ends. The CDR3 totals 14 residues. The CDR3 DNA reads TGTGCCAGCAGCTTTGAGCTCCGCTCCTACGAGCAGTACTTC. Residues: CASSFELRSYEQYF.

This clonotype was counted many times. The chain is built from TRBV20-1 and TRBJ2-4; the D is unclear. Trimming removed 6 bases at V and 3 bases at J, with 9 bases between. The germline V gene has CDR1 DFQATT and CDR2 SNEGSKA (reference sequence). The CDR3 length is 12 residues. The CDR3, as DNA: TGCAGTGCGCAGGACCTCAAAAACATTCAGTACTTC. Protein: CSAQDLKNIQYF.

This clonotype came up many times. The rearrangement links TRBV27 to TRBJ2-7; D might be TRBD2 (5 bases). V shed 0 bases and J shed 3 bases, with 9 bases lying between them. In germline, CDR1 is MNHEY, CDR2 SMNVEV (reference sequence). The CDR3 length is 14 residues. CDR3 bases: TGTGCCAGCAGTTTATCAGCGGAGCTCTACGAGCAGTACTTC. Protein: CASSLSAELYEQYF.